This T cell receptor beta chain derives from a study of identical twins. Trimming took off 6 bases at V and 4 bases at J, with 16 bases between the two ends. In germline, CDR1 is ENHRY, CDR2 SYGVKD. The CDR3 spans 15 residues. Template switching supplied a universal primer site; unique molecular identifiers were carried on the cDNA. TCRdb re-called the 5' RACE reads through MiXCR, storing one row per CDR3 protein. The sample includes hundreds of thousands of distinct CDR3 sequences, around 24% of them seen just once. Study observations and caveats: Out-of-frame alpha sequences shared by twins showed excess low generation probability.

Worth noting for this clonotype: Its antigen is unidentified.

This sample also belongs to another study, concerning T cells expressing NK-cell markers. Per that study: The eight sequenced donors comprised seven who were HCMV-seropositive and one who was seronegative. These clonotypes, the leaders elsewhere, also led the CD3+CD56-NKG2C+ fraction in a handful of donors.

The specimen was CD4+ T cells sorted from blood. The rearrangement uses TRBV10-3 and TRBJ2-1; D not resolved. The receptor's source is a woman aged 18-29 years in good health. For the CDR3, the DNA is TGTGCCATCAGCAAGGAAGTAATGGGTTACAATGAGCAGTTCTTC. It yields the protein CAISKEVMGYNEQFF.